The 21 T cell receptor beta chains in this list originate from one sample, sequenced in a study of CD8 T cells in Susac syndrome. The authors reverse transcribed roughly 0.5 to 1 ug RNA with random hexamers. TCRdb reprocessed the immunoSEQ multiplex PCR reads via MiXCR and lists one record per CDR3 protein. The table has 150,000 to 250,000 distinct CDR3 sequences, nearly 95% seen once. The specimen sequenced was CD4+ T cells from PBMCs. The receptors were sampled from a human donor with multiple sclerosis.

V usage is TRBV29-1 and J usage is TRBJ2-1, with 7 bases identical to TRBD1. There are 17 residues in the CDR3. Germline V gene data show CDR1 as SQVTM and CDR2 as ANQGSEA. V was pared by 0 bases and J by 1 base, with 9 bases of the junction left unmatched. CDR3 region: CSVEDHHRGVSYNEQFF. The CDR3 coding sequence is TGCAGCGTTGAAGATCATCACAGGGGAGTGTCCTACAATGAGCAGTTCTTC.

This chain connects TRBV20-1 to TRBJ2-2, with 9 bases aligning to TRBD2. This CDR3 spans 18 amino acids. J gave up 5 bases and V 3 bases, and 16 bases lay outside the gene matches. CDR1 is DFQATT and CDR2 is SNEGSKA in the germline V gene (reference sequence). The CDR3 here is CSASPRGGSGRVTGELFF. CDR3 sequence (DNA): TGCAGTGCTAGTCCCCGTGGGGGTAGCGGGAGAGTGACCGGGGAGCTGTTTTTT.

The V call is TRBV27, the J call TRBJ2-5; a weak D match, TRBD1 (6 bases). V lost 8 bases and J 5 bases, leaving 15 bases between the germline ends. Germline V gives CDR1 MNHEY, CDR2 SMNVEV (reference sequence). This CDR3 has 13 amino acids. The CDR3 spells CASRLGQRETQYF. The CDR3 DNA follows: TGTGCCAGCCGATTAGGACAGCGGGAGACCCAGTACTTC.

CDR3 loop: CAWGRADGYTF. Written as DNA, the CDR3 is TGTGCCTGGGGCAGGGCAGATGGCTACACCTTC. The rearrangement joins TRBV30 to TRBJ1-2, with D possibly being TRBD1 (5 bases). From germline, CDR1 is GTSNPN and CDR2 SVGIG (reference sequence). Trimming stripped 5 bases from V and 6 bases from J, with 10 bases between. This CDR3 has 11 residues.

This chain's CDR3 is CASSASPGGRETQYF. CDR3 nucleotide sequence: TGTGCCAGCAGCGCATCTCCCGGGGGCCGGGAGACCCAGTACTTC. The gene calls are TRBV2 and TRBJ2-5; TRBD1 or TRBD2 may be the D gene (6 bases each). Germline V gene sequence: CDR1 SNHLY, CDR2 FYNNEI. The length of the CDR3 is 15 residues. The V end was cut by 6 bases, the J end by 5 bases, with 19 bases between.

V gene TRBV24-1 combines with J gene TRBJ2-1, with TRBD1 identical over 7 bases. Losses at the gene ends were 9 bases for V and 3 bases for J; bases not matched to a gene: 10. The CDR3 has 15 residues. Germline CDR1 reads KGHDR; CDR2 reads SFDVKD. CDR3 loop: CATALGGPYYNEQFF. In DNA, the CDR3 is TGTGCCACCGCTCTAGGGGGCCCCTACTACAATGAGCAGTTCTTC.

This chain connects TRBV20-1 to TRBJ2-5; D assignment may be TRBD1 or TRBD2 (7 bases each). V lost 5 bases to trimming and J lost 4 bases, with 11 bases between them. The CDR3 sequence is 12 residues long. Germline CDR1 and CDR2: DFQATT and SNEGSKA (reference sequence). The CDR3 bases are TGCAGTGCTCCCAGGGGGGGAGAGACCCAGTACTTC. Translated: CSAPRGGETQYF.

The rearrangement links TRBV5-1 to TRBJ2-5; tentatively, D is TRBD1 or TRBD2 (5 bases each). This CDR3 spans 15 amino acids. Trimming left V 1 base short and J 9 bases short, with 19 bases between. Per germline, CDR1 SGHRS and CDR2 YFSETQ. The CDR3 DNA reads as TGCGCCAGCAGCTTGCAACAGCGGTCTGTAGGGGCCCAGTACTTC. Its translation: CASSLQQRSVGAQYF.

V is TRBV30 and J is TRBJ2-1; D unresolved. CDR1 and CDR2 (germline): GTSNPN, SVGIG (reference sequence). The CDR3 is 14 amino acids. Trimming removed 0 bases at V and 0 bases at J, with 6 bases between. The CDR3 here is CAWSVGPSYNEQFF. DNA of the CDR3: TGTGCCTGGAGTGTAGGGCCCTCCTACAATGAGCAGTTCTTC.

The J gene is TRBJ1-4, the V gene TRBV5-1; TRBD1 matches at 7 bases. V gave up 0 bases and J gave up 0 bases; unmatched junction bases: 8. The CDR3 runs 18 residues. The germline V gene has CDR1 SGHRS and CDR2 YFSETQ. Here the CDR3 DNA reads TGCGCCAGCAGCTTGGTGAGGGACAGCGTTGCAACTAATGAAAAACTGTTTTTT. Its protein product is CASSLVRDSVATNEKLFF.

This clonotype has a handful of counts. V is TRBV12-3 or TRBV12-4 and J is TRBJ1-5; D not certain. Trimming left V 3 bases short and J 5 bases short, with 5 bases between. The CDR3 sequence is 12 residues long. CDR3 loop: CASSFRDQPQHF. Written as DNA, the CDR3 is TGTGCCAGCAGTTTCCGTGATCAGCCCCAGCATTTT.

The chain carries TRBV29-1 and TRBJ1-2; tentative D call: TRBD1 (6 bases). The V end was cut by 4 bases, the J end by 3 bases, with 12 bases between. Germline V gives CDR1 SQVTM, CDR2 ANQGSEA. This CDR3 contains 13 residues. CDR3 sequence: CSVGRGTDYGYTF. The DNA for the CDR3 is TGCAGCGTTGGTAGGGGGACCGACTATGGCTACACCTTC.

J is TRBJ2-5 and V is TRBV18, with no clear D. Per the germline V gene, CDR1 is KGHSH and CDR2 is LQKENI. The CDR3 loop spans 13 amino acids. With 8 bases removed from V and 3 bases from J, the gap between germline ends came to 13 bases. CDR3 DNA sequence: TGTGCCAGCCACTCCCTTTTTAAAGAGACCCAGTACTTC. Its protein is CASHSLFKETQYF.

The V call is TRBV7-2, the J call TRBJ1-1; the D is unclear. The CDR3 is made up of 15 amino acids. V was trimmed by 1 base and J by 3 bases, leaving 12 bases between them. The germline CDR1 and CDR2 sequences are SGHTA and FQGNSA. The CDR3 spells CASSLGRLRDTEAFF. The CDR3 DNA is TGTGCCAGCAGCTTAGGTCGACTGAGGGACACTGAAGCTTTCTTT.

The CDR3 nucleotides read TGCGCCAGCAGCCGGCCCTTATTTGGAGCGGGGGGTAAAAACATTCAGTACTTC. It specifies CASSRPLFGAGGKNIQYF. V gene TRBV4-1 combines with J gene TRBJ2-4; 9 bases map to TRBD2. The CDR3 totals 18 residues. Germline V gene lookup returns CDR1 MGHRA and CDR2 YSYEKL. V gave up 4 bases and J gave up 4 bases; unmatched junction bases: 14.

CDR3 amino acids: CAWSVSSYWDIQYF. The CDR3 bases are TGTGCCTGGAGTGTATCGTCCTACTGGGACATTCAGTACTTC. This chain joins TRBV30 and TRBJ2-4; D unclear. There are 14 residues in the CDR3. The germline V and J ends were trimmed by 0 bases and 8 bases, with 14 bases remaining between them. Germline V gene data show CDR1 as GTSNPN and CDR2 as SVGIG (reference sequence).

The J gene is TRBJ2-5, the V gene TRBV3-1; D not certain. Germline assignment: CDR1 LGHDT and CDR2 YNNKEL (reference sequence). The V end lost 1 base, the J end lost 2 bases, and 11 bases lay between the germline ends. The CDR3 consists of 15 residues. DNA of the CDR3: TGTGCCAGCAGCCAAGGGCACCAGTCGCAAGAGACCCAGTACTTC. It yields the protein CASSQGHQSQETQYF.

The chain links TRBV29-1 to TRBJ2-5; the match to TRBD2 covers 13 bases. Germline V gene sequence: CDR1 SQVTM, CDR2 ANQGSEA. With V trimmed by 4 bases and J by 5 bases, 7 bases remained unmatched. The CDR3 sequence is 15 residues long. The DNA for the CDR3 is TGCAGCGTTGTTACTAGCGGGAGGGGTCGGGAGACCCAGTACTTC. Translated, it gives CSVVTSGRGRETQYF.

The genes are TRBV11-2 and TRBJ1-5, with a tentative D call TRBD1 (6 bases). Looked up from germline, CDR1 is SGHAT and CDR2 is FQNNGV. Trimming took off 4 bases at V and 4 bases at J, with 8 bases between the two ends. This CDR3 contains 13 residues. The CDR3 DNA follows: TGTGCCAGCAGCTCCGACAGGAATCAGCCCCAGCATTTT. It yields the protein CASSSDRNQPQHF.

CDR3 amino acids: CASSSLSGEQYF. CDR3 coding DNA: TGTGCCAGCAGTTCTTTAAGCGGCGAGCAGTACTTC. This chain connects TRBV27 to TRBJ2-7; perhaps TRBD2 as D (5 bases). Per germline, CDR1 MNHEY and CDR2 SMNVEV (reference sequence). The CDR3 has 12 residues. Trimming cost V 4 bases and J 6 bases, with 10 bases left between them.

The J gene is TRBJ2-7, the V gene TRBV2; 7 nucleotides match TRBD2. The V segment lost 4 bases and the J segment 7 bases; nucleotides outside the gene matches: 13. The CDR3 loop spans 15 amino acids. Germline CDR1 SNHLY, CDR2 FYNNEI. CDR3 protein: CASSVRMAGVGEQYF. CDR3 DNA sequence: TGTGCCAGCAGTGTACGCATGGCGGGAGTGGGAGAGCAGTACTTC.